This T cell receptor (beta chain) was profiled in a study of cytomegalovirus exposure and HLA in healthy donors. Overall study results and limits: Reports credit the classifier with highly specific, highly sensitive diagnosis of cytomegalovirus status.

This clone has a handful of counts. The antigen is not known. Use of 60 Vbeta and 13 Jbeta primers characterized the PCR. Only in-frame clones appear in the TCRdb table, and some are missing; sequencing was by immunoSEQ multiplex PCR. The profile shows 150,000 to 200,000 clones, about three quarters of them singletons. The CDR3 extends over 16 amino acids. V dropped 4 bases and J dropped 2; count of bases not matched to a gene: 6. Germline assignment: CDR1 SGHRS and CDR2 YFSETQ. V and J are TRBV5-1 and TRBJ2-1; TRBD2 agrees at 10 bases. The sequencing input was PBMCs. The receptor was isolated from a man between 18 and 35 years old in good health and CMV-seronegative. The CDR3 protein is CASSTSSGSPYNEQFF. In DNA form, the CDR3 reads TGCGCCAGCAGCACCTCTAGCGGGAGCCCCTACAATGAGCAGTTCTTC.